Listed below are T cell receptor beta chains from one sample, sequenced in a study of blood T cell repertoires in COVID-19. Clones were read by immunoSEQ multiplex PCR, and TCRdb kept only the in-frame ones, dropping some. The sample records around 100,000 clones, about 89% being singletons. Sequenced sample: peripheral blood. The receptors originated from a man in his 60s with acute or convalescent COVID-19. CDR3s include the opening cysteine and the closing phenylalanine or tryptophan. A D gene is named only where the DNA matches it firmly. Clone size appears in some rows only: once, few, many, or a class for an expanded clone.

j_gene: TRBJ2-1; abundance: NA; v_gene: TRBV5-1; d_gene: TRBD2; CDR3aa: CASSPGTSGFLSYNEQFF; CDR3nt: TGCGCCAGCAGCCCCGGGACTAGCGGGTTTCTCTCCTACAATGAGCAGTTCTTC
j_gene: TRBJ2-1; abundance: few; v_gene: TRBV18; d_gene: TRBD2; CDR3aa: CASSPRPSGSTNEQFF; CDR3nt: TGTGCCAGCTCACCACGTCCTAGCGGGAGTACTAATGAGCAGTTCTTC
j_gene: TRBJ1-3; abundance: once; v_gene: TRBV2; d_gene: NA; CDR3aa: CASSDSFSGNTIYF; CDR3nt: TGTGCCAGCAGTGATTCCTTCTCTGGAAACACCATATATTTT
j_gene: TRBJ2-5; abundance: NA; v_gene: TRBV4-1; d_gene: NA; CDR3aa: CASSPVGSGETQYF; CDR3nt: TGCGCCAGCAGCCCCGTGGGAAGCGGAGAGACCCAGTACTTC
j_gene: TRBJ2-1; abundance: NA; v_gene: TRBV30; d_gene: TRBD2; CDR3aa: CAWNSGRVGNEQFF; CDR3nt: TGTGCCTGGAATAGCGGGAGGGTGGGTAATGAGCAGTTCTTC
j_gene: TRBJ1-1; abundance: NA; v_gene: TRBV6-5; d_gene: NA; CDR3aa: CASNPREVSNTEAFF; CDR3nt: TGTGCCAGCAACCCCCGTGAGGTTTCGAACACTGAAGCTTTCTTT
j_gene: TRBJ1-1; abundance: NA; v_gene: TRBV30; d_gene: TRBD1; CDR3aa: CAWSAGQGGLNTEAFF; CDR3nt: TGTGCCTGGAGCGCCGGACAGGGGGGTTTGAACACTGAAGCTTTCTTT
j_gene: TRBJ2-6; abundance: once; v_gene: TRBV28; d_gene: TRBD1; CDR3aa: CASSLGGGQAEGANVLTF; CDR3nt: TGTGCCAGCAGTTTAGGAGGCGGACAGGCCGAAGGGGCCAACGTCCTGACTTTC
j_gene: TRBJ2-6; abundance: NA; v_gene: TRBV24-1; d_gene: TRBD1; CDR3aa: CATSGTGGTGANVLTF; CDR3nt: TGTGCCACTTCCGGGACAGGGGGCACTGGGGCCAACGTCCTGACTTTC
j_gene: TRBJ2-1; abundance: once; v_gene: TRBV29-1; d_gene: TRBD2; CDR3aa: CSGLIWREGKVYNEQFF; CDR3nt: TGCAGCGGACTGATCTGGCGGGAGGGTAAGGTGTACAATGAGCAGTTCTTC
j_gene: TRBJ2-5; abundance: NA; v_gene: TRBV5-1; d_gene: NA; CDR3aa: CASSDNRVRGTQYF; CDR3nt: TGCGCCAGCAGCGATAACAGGGTTCGGGGGACCCAGTACTTC
j_gene: TRBJ2-3; abundance: NA; v_gene: TRBV9; d_gene: NA; CDR3aa: CASSAGHSTDTQYF; CDR3nt: TGTGCCAGCAGCGCGGGACACAGCACAGATACGCAGTATTTT
j_gene: TRBJ2-7; abundance: NA; v_gene: TRBV19; d_gene: NA; CDR3aa: CASSTPGLSYEQYF; CDR3nt: TGTGCCAGTAGTACCCCCGGACTCTCCTACGAGCAGTACTTC
j_gene: TRBJ1-5; abundance: few; v_gene: TRBV6-6; d_gene: NA; CDR3aa: CASRVVNYQPQHF; CDR3nt: TGTGCCAGCAGGGTAGTGAACTATCAGCCCCAGCATTTT
j_gene: TRBJ1-2; abundance: NA; v_gene: TRBV29-1; d_gene: NA; CDR3aa: CSVEEAQGTGYTF; CDR3nt: TGCAGCGTTGAAGAAGCACAGGGTACTGGCTACACCTTC
j_gene: TRBJ2-1; abundance: NA; v_gene: TRBV23-1; d_gene: TRBD1; CDR3aa: CASSQSGTEGKRNEQFF; CDR3nt: TGCGCCAGCAGTCAATCGGGGACAGAGGGGAAAAGGAATGAGCAGTTCTTC
j_gene: TRBJ2-5; abundance: NA; v_gene: TRBV6-5; d_gene: TRBD2; CDR3aa: CASTYSGSGETQYF; CDR3nt: TGTGCCAGTACCTATAGCGGGAGCGGAGAGACCCAGTACTTC
j_gene: TRBJ2-3; abundance: NA; v_gene: TRBV29-1; d_gene: TRBD2; CDR3aa: CSVYSGRYTQYF; CDR3nt: TGCAGCGTCTATAGCGGGAGGTATACGCAGTATTTT
j_gene: TRBJ2-3; abundance: NA; v_gene: TRBV5-4; d_gene: TRBD1; CDR3aa: CASSTRQGADTQYF; CDR3nt: TGTGCCAGCAGCACCCGACAGGGCGCAGATACGCAGTATTTT
j_gene: TRBJ2-2; abundance: NA; v_gene: TRBV5-4; d_gene: TRBD1; CDR3aa: CASSLNPGGSAGELFF; CDR3nt: TGTGCCAGCAGCTTGAATCCAGGGGGCAGTGCCGGGGAGCTGTTTTTT
j_gene: TRBJ2-7; abundance: NA; v_gene: TRBV7-2; d_gene: NA; CDR3aa: CASSLAGQPTYEQYF; CDR3nt: TGTGCCAGCAGCTTAGCAGGACAGCCAACCTACGAGCAGTACTTC
j_gene: TRBJ1-1; abundance: NA; v_gene: TRBV19; d_gene: TRBD1; CDR3aa: CASSLGTGNTEAFF; CDR3nt: TGTGCCAGTAGTCTGGGGACAGGGAACACTGAAGCTTTCTTT
j_gene: TRBJ2-2; abundance: few; v_gene: TRBV4-1; d_gene: NA; CDR3aa: CASSPRQGLNTGELFF; CDR3nt: TGCGCCAGCAGCCCCCGGCAGGGCCTGAACACCGGGGAGCTGTTTTTT
j_gene: TRBJ2-2; abundance: NA; v_gene: TRBV6-5; d_gene: NA; CDR3aa: CASRAGAGTGELFF; CDR3nt: TGTGCCAGCAGGGCAGGGGCGGGCACCGGGGAGCTGTTTTTT
j_gene: TRBJ1-2; abundance: few; v_gene: TRBV6-1; d_gene: TRBD1; CDR3aa: CASSESQGQGYGYTF; CDR3nt: TGTGCCAGCAGTGAATCTCAAGGACAGGGATATGGCTACACCTTC
j_gene: TRBJ1-2; abundance: NA; v_gene: TRBV5-1; d_gene: NA; CDR3aa: CASSLEGVNYGYTF; CDR3nt: TGCGCCAGCAGCTTGGAAGGGGTTAACTATGGCTACACCTTC
j_gene: TRBJ1-5; abundance: NA; v_gene: TRBV24-1; d_gene: NA; CDR3aa: CATSIPGGPQHF; CDR3nt: TGTGCCACCAGTATTCCCGGGGGGCCCCAGCATTTT
j_gene: TRBJ2-3; abundance: once; v_gene: TRBV24-1; d_gene: TRBD2; CDR3aa: CATSDNRGAGVADTQYF; CDR3nt: TGTGCCACCAGTGACAACCGTGGGGCGGGAGTCGCAGATACGCAGTATTTT
j_gene: TRBJ1-5; abundance: NA; v_gene: TRBV28; d_gene: TRBD1; CDR3aa: CASSLGTGDNQPQHF; CDR3nt: TGTGCCAGCAGTTTAGGGACAGGGGATAATCAGCCCCAGCATTTT
j_gene: TRBJ2-5; abundance: NA; v_gene: TRBV11-2; d_gene: TRBD2; CDR3aa: CASSLGTSGSWETQYF; CDR3nt: TGTGCCAGCAGCTTAGGGACTAGCGGGAGTTGGGAGACCCAGTACTTC
j_gene: TRBJ2-7; abundance: few; v_gene: TRBV9; d_gene: NA; CDR3aa: CASSVDSSSYEQYF; CDR3nt: TGTGCCAGCAGCGTAGACAGTTCCTCCTACGAGCAGTACTTC
j_gene: TRBJ1-6; abundance: NA; v_gene: TRBV27; d_gene: NA; CDR3aa: CASSFGTPRSSYNSPLHF; CDR3nt: TGTGCCAGCAGTTTCGGGACACCTAGGAGCTCCTATAATTCACCCCTCCACTTT
j_gene: TRBJ1-1; abundance: few; v_gene: TRBV5-1; d_gene: NA; CDR3aa: CASKREPGLPMNTEAFF; CDR3nt: TGCGCCAGCAAGAGGGAACCGGGACTTCCCATGAACACTGAAGCTTTCTTT
j_gene: TRBJ2-6; abundance: once; v_gene: TRBV30; d_gene: TRBD1; CDR3aa: CAWSRQGAIHVLTF; CDR3nt: TGTGCCTGGAGTCGACAGGGGGCTATACACGTCCTGACTTTC
j_gene: TRBJ1-1; abundance: NA; v_gene: TRBV4-1; d_gene: NA; CDR3aa: CASSKPEGDTEAFF; CDR3nt: TGCGCCAGCAGCAAACCTGAGGGAGATACTGAAGCTTTCTTT
j_gene: TRBJ1-6; abundance: NA; v_gene: TRBV7-2; d_gene: TRBD1; CDR3aa: CASSFTTGIKSPLHF; CDR3nt: TGTGCCAGCAGCTTCACGACAGGGATTAAATCACCCCTCCACTTT
j_gene: TRBJ1-2; abundance: NA; v_gene: TRBV5-4; d_gene: TRBD1; CDR3aa: CASSFSGTGGRYGYTF; CDR3nt: TGTGCCAGCAGCTTCTCCGGGACAGGGGGCCGCTATGGCTACACCTTC
j_gene: TRBJ2-3; abundance: NA; v_gene: TRBV6-5; d_gene: TRBD2; CDR3aa: CASTNRTRTMQYF; CDR3nt: TGTGCCAGCACTAATCGGACTAGAACGATGCAGTATTTT
j_gene: TRBJ1-5; abundance: NA; v_gene: TRBV28; d_gene: NA; CDR3aa: CASSFRVGQRNQPQHF; CDR3nt: TGTGCCAGCAGTTTTCGAGTTGGACAGAGAAATCAGCCCCAGCATTTT
j_gene: TRBJ2-3; abundance: NA; v_gene: TRBV5-1; d_gene: NA; CDR3aa: CASSLLAGATDTQYF; CDR3nt: TGCGCCAGCAGCTTGTTGGCAGGGGCCACAGATACGCAGTATTTT
j_gene: TRBJ1-6; abundance: few; v_gene: TRBV7-3; d_gene: NA; CDR3aa: CASSSQGGDNSPLHF; CDR3nt: TGTGCCAGCAGTTCCCAGGGCGGAGATAATTCACCCCTCCACTTT
j_gene: TRBJ1-1; abundance: NA; v_gene: TRBV11-3; d_gene: NA; CDR3aa: CASSLGRGPGVTEAFF; CDR3nt: TGTGCCAGCAGCTTAGGTCGGGGCCCAGGGGTGACTGAAGCTTTCTTT
j_gene: TRBJ1-1; abundance: few; v_gene: TRBV4-1; d_gene: NA; CDR3aa: CASSRPRGAGEAFF; CDR3nt: TGCGCCAGCAGCCGCCCTCGGGGGGCAGGGGAAGCTTTCTTT
j_gene: TRBJ2-7; abundance: NA; v_gene: TRBV28; d_gene: TRBD2; CDR3aa: CASTSGRAGAYEQYF; CDR3nt: TGTGCCAGCACTAGCGGGAGGGCGGGCGCCTACGAGCAGTACTTC
j_gene: TRBJ2-3; abundance: NA; v_gene: TRBV5-1; d_gene: NA; CDR3aa: CASRWSLYTDTQYF; CDR3nt: TGCGCCAGCAGATGGAGCCTCTACACAGATACGCAGTATTTT
j_gene: TRBJ2-1; abundance: NA; v_gene: TRBV5-4; d_gene: TRBD1; CDR3aa: CASSHRDRGLNEQFF; CDR3nt: TGTGCCAGCAGCCACCGGGACAGGGGGTTGAATGAGCAGTTCTTC
j_gene: TRBJ1-2; abundance: NA; v_gene: TRBV11-2; d_gene: TRBD1; CDR3aa: CASSPLQTGQGGGYTF; CDR3nt: TGTGCCAGCAGCCCACTCCAGACGGGACAGGGAGGTGGCTACACCTTC
j_gene: TRBJ1-2; abundance: NA; v_gene: TRBV6-2/TRBV6-3; d_gene: NA; CDR3aa: CASSPDGGGVLTYGYTF; CDR3nt: TGTGCCAGCAGCCCTGATGGAGGCGGGGTATTAACCTATGGCTACACCTTC
j_gene: TRBJ2-1; abundance: NA; v_gene: TRBV20-1; d_gene: TRBD2; CDR3aa: CSASFGLAVNEQFF; CDR3nt: TGCAGTGCTAGTTTCGGACTAGCGGTCAATGAGCAGTTCTTC
j_gene: TRBJ1-1; abundance: few; v_gene: TRBV3-1/TRBV3-2; d_gene: TRBD1; CDR3aa: CASSQAPGTGREAFF; CDR3nt: TGTGCCAGCAGCCAAGCCCCGGGGACAGGGAGAGAAGCTTTCTTT
j_gene: TRBJ1-1; abundance: NA; v_gene: TRBV7-9; d_gene: NA; CDR3aa: CASSLTANTEAFF; CDR3nt: TGTGCCAGCAGTTTGACAGCGAACACTGAAGCTTTCTTT
j_gene: TRBJ2-7; abundance: few; v_gene: TRBV7-9; d_gene: NA; CDR3aa: CASSASVGTFQDSYEQYF; CDR3nt: TGTGCCAGCAGCGCCAGCGTCGGGACATTTCAAGACTCCTACGAGCAGTACTTC
j_gene: TRBJ2-5; abundance: NA; v_gene: TRBV3-1/TRBV3-2; d_gene: NA; CDR3aa: CASSQEYQTQYF; CDR3nt: TGTGCCAGCAGCCAGGAGTATCAGACCCAGTACTTC
j_gene: TRBJ1-5; abundance: NA; v_gene: TRBV19; d_gene: NA; CDR3aa: CASSPPLLRGLSNQPQHF; CDR3nt: TGTGCCAGTAGTCCCCCTCTCCTTCGGGGGTTAAGCAATCAGCCCCAGCATTTT
j_gene: TRBJ2-2; abundance: NA; v_gene: TRBV7-8; d_gene: NA; CDR3aa: CASSFLSGGRGVGELFF; CDR3nt: TGTGCCAGCAGCTTTTTAAGCGGCGGCAGGGGTGTCGGGGAGCTGTTTTTT
j_gene: TRBJ2-3; abundance: NA; v_gene: TRBV3-1/TRBV3-2; d_gene: TRBD2; CDR3aa: CASSPGRGTDTQYF; CDR3nt: TGTGCCAGCAGCCCGGGGAGGGGTACAGATACGCAGTATTTT
j_gene: TRBJ1-1; abundance: once; v_gene: TRBV9; d_gene: NA; CDR3aa: CASSDLQGYTEAFF; CDR3nt: TGTGCCAGCAGCGACCTACAGGGTTACACTGAAGCTTTCTTT
j_gene: TRBJ1-2; abundance: NA; v_gene: TRBV11-2; d_gene: NA; CDR3aa: CASSLGSQLFDGYTF; CDR3nt: TGTGCCAGCAGCTTGGGTTCACAGCTCTTTGATGGGTACACCTTC